This TCR beta chain stems from a study of identifying expanded T cells in peripheral blood. Germline CDR1 ENHRY, CDR2 SYGVKD. J gave up 1 base and V 6 bases, and 5 bases lay outside the gene matches. The CDR3 covers 15 residues. The protocol was immunoSEQ multiplex PCR, while the TCRdb copy is restricted to in-frame clones and leaves out a portion. This sample has tens of thousands of clones; 65% to 85% occur once, and the top ten carry around a fifth. Sequencing was done on a sample of blood. This TCR came from a person aged 18-69 years in good health. The chain recombines TRBV10-3 with TRBJ1-5, with TRBD1 matching 8 bases. This CDR3 reads CAISAGQESNQPQHF. The CDR3 DNA follows: TGTGCCATCAGCGCGGGACAGGAGAGCAATCAGCCCCAGCATTTT.